The 17 T cell receptor beta chains given below trace back to one sample, sequenced in a study of blood T cell repertoires in COVID-19. The assay was immunoSEQ multiplex PCR, and TCRdb's table has in-frame clones only and misses some. In the table there are under 350,000 clones, around 89% of which are singletons. Sequenced: peripheral blood. Receptors originate from a man aged 40-49 years with acute or convalescent COVID-19.

This chain links TRBV7-7 with TRBJ2-1, with TRBD2 identical over 9 bases. The germline CDR1 and CDR2 sequences are SSHAT and FNYEAQ (reference sequence). J lost 7 bases, V lost 5 bases, and 6 bases had no gene match. The CDR3 sequence is 14 residues long. CDR3 bases: TGTGCCAGCAGCCCCGGACTAGCGAGGAATGAGCAGTTCTTC. This gives the protein CASSPGLARNEQFF.

The rearrangement uses TRBV19 and TRBJ2-7; possible D gene TRBD2, 7 bases. The V gene lost 2 bases and the J gene lost 6 bases, with 11 bases spanning the gap. Germline CDR1 LNHDA, CDR2 SQIVND (reference sequence). The CDR3 consists of 13 residues. The CDR3 coding sequence is TGTGCCAGTAGTATAATTAGGGGGGGCGAGCAGTACTTC. This gives the protein CASSIIRGGEQYF.

The rearrangement uses TRBV19 and TRBJ1-2; 12 nucleotides match TRBD1. J gave up 6 bases and V 4 bases, and 6 bases lay outside the gene matches. The V gene's germline CDR1 is LNHDA and CDR2 SQIVND (reference sequence). The CDR3 contains 15 residues. CDR3: CASSTPGQGAHGYTF. CDR3 DNA: TGTGCCAGTAGTACCCCGGGACAGGGGGCTCATGGCTACACCTTC.

The chain uses TRBV11-2 and TRBJ1-2; tentative D call: TRBD1 (6 bases). The CDR3 spans 13 residues. Trimming took off 4 bases at V and 3 bases at J, with 9 bases between the two ends. Germline loops: CDR1 SGHAT, CDR2 FQNNGV. CDR3 region: CASSSTGYYGYTF. The DNA of the CDR3 is TGTGCCAGCAGCTCGACAGGATACTATGGCTACACCTTC. Complete variable domain (other parts from reference TRBV11-2 and TRBJ1-2): EAGVAQSPRYKIIEKRQSVAFWCNPISGHATLYWYQQILGQGPKLLIQFQNNGVVDDSQLPKDRFSAERLKGVDSTLKIQPAKLEDSAVYLCASSSTGYYGYTFGSGTRLTVV.

The chain has TRBV19 and TRBJ2-2; TRBD1 is a possible D gene (7 bases). CDR3 size: 13 residues. V was pared by 5 bases and J by 6 bases, with 10 bases between. CDR1 and CDR2 (germline): LNHDA, SQIVND (reference sequence). CDR3 in amino acids: CASSPRGAGELFF. The CDR3 region has the DNA TGTGCCAGTAGTCCCAGGGGGGCCGGGGAGCTGTTTTTT.

The gene calls are TRBV20-1 and TRBJ1-2, with unresolved D. This CDR3 region has 10 residues. V was clipped by 5 bases and J by 4 bases, with 5 bases between them. Germline V gives CDR1 DFQATT, CDR2 SNEGSKA (reference sequence). The CDR3 loop reads CSAPSYGYTF. DNA of the CDR3: TGCAGTGCTCCATCCTATGGCTACACCTTC.

This rearrangement joins TRBV11-2 to TRBJ2-4; 11 bases agree with TRBD2. Trimming removed 5 bases from V and 8 bases from J; junction bases left unmatched: 5. CDR1 and CDR2 from the germline V gene are SGHAT and FQNNGV. This CDR3 comprises 14 residues. The CDR3 coding sequence is TGTGCCAGCAGCCTTAGCGGGGGGGAGTACATTCAGTACTTC. Translation: CASSLSGGEYIQYF.

The CDR3 reads CSASVGTGVSQPQHF. As DNA, the CDR3 is TGCAGTGCTAGTGTAGGGACAGGGGTGAGTCAGCCCCAGCATTTT. The rearrangement uses TRBV20-1 and TRBJ1-5; 10 nucleotides match TRBD1. CDR1 is DFQATT and CDR2 is SNEGSKA in the germline V gene (reference sequence). The CDR3 is 15 amino acids. Unmatched junction bases numbered 8, after V lost 3 bases and J lost 6 bases.

The genes are TRBV19 and TRBJ2-7; 8 bases line up with TRBD1. J gave up 2 bases and V 6 bases, and 6 bases lay outside the gene matches. The CDR3 loop spans 14 amino acids. The V gene's germline CDR1 is LNHDA and CDR2 SQIVND (reference sequence). Written as DNA, the CDR3 is TGTGCCAGTAGACACCGGGACAGGCCCTACGAGCAGTACTTC. Its protein is CASRHRDRPYEQYF. The full variable domain, in which reference TRBV19 and TRBJ2-7 provide the parts outside the CDR3, is DGGITQSPKYLFRKEGQNVTLSCEQNLNHDAMYWYRQDPGQGLRLIYYSQIVNDFQKGDIAEGYSVSREKKESFPLTVTSAQKNPTAFYLCASRHRDRPYEQYFGPGTRLTVT.

This clone was found a few times. The gene calls are TRBV3-1 (or the pseudogene TRBV3-2) and TRBJ1-5; 8 positions match TRBD1. V was clipped by 6 bases and J by 5 bases; unmatched bases: 6. The CDR3 sequence is 14 residues long. The germline CDR1 and CDR2 sequences are LGHDT and YNNKEL (reference sequence). The chain's CDR3 is CASRGTGGDQPQHF. The DNA for the CDR3 is TGTGCCAGCAGGGGGACAGGAGGGGATCAGCCCCAGCATTTT.

The chain is built from TRBV30 and TRBJ2-7, with a tentative D call TRBD1 (6 bases). CDR1 GTSNPN and CDR2 SVGIG come from the germline V gene (reference sequence). The V end lost 1 base, the J end lost 6 bases, and 7 bases lay between the germline ends. The CDR3 is made up of 11 amino acids. The CDR3 coding sequence is TGTGCCTGGAGTGGAGGGGGCGAGCAGTACTTC. It codes for CAWSGGGEQYF.

The chain has TRBV2 and TRBJ1-3; weak D call: TRBD1 (5 bases). This CDR3 has 14 amino acids. V shed 5 bases and J shed 3 bases, with 11 bases lying between them. Germline V gives CDR1 SNHLY, CDR2 FYNNEI. Here the CDR3 DNA reads TGTGCCAGCAGTTCCTCAGGGCTTGGAAACACCATATATTTT. Encoded protein: CASSSSGLGNTIYF.

This clone was observed a single time. The chain combines TRBV23-1 with TRBJ1-6; 8 bases align to TRBD1. TRBV23-1 is designated an ORF whose function remains uncertain. CDR3 length equals 16 residues. Unmatched junction bases numbered 7, after V lost 2 bases and J lost 7 bases. The DNA for the CDR3 is TGCGCCAGCAGTCAAGGATACCGGGACAGGAATTCACCCCTCCACTTT. As protein: CASSQGYRDRNSPLHF.

This sequence joins TRBV12-5 and TRBJ2-7; TRBD1 matches 8 bases. The CDR3 consists of 14 residues. Germline loops: CDR1 LGHNT, CDR2 FRNRAP. J gave up 3 bases and V 6 bases, and 7 bases lay outside the gene matches. CDR3: CASGYDRGGYEQYF. As DNA, the CDR3 is TGTGCTAGTGGATATGACAGGGGAGGCTACGAGCAGTACTTC.

V and J are TRBV7-8 and TRBJ1-5; the D gene is possibly TRBD1 (5 bases). The CDR3 covers 15 residues. V was cut by 4 bases and J by 6 bases, with 16 bases left in between. Germline CDR1 and CDR2: SGHVS and FQNEAQ. The CDR3 nucleotides read TGTGCCAGCAGCTCCGGACGGGCGGGGGGTCAGCCCCAGCATTTT. Its translation is CASSSGRAGGQPQHF. Combining the CDR3 with reference TRBV7-8 and TRBJ1-5 gives the whole variable domain GAGVSQSPRYKVAKRGQDVALRCDPISGHVSLFWYQQALGQGPEFLTYFQNEAQLDKSGLPSDRFFAERPEGSVSTLKIQRTQQEDSAVYLCASSSGRAGGQPQHFGDGTRLSIL.

This clone came up once. The V gene is TRBV10-3, the J gene TRBJ2-7; 7 nucleotides agree with TRBD1. The CDR3 covers 18 residues. Germline V lookup: CDR1 ENHRY, CDR2 SYGVKD. Germline trimming cut 8 bases from V and 0 bases from J; bases unmatched to any gene: 19. As DNA, the CDR3 is TGTGCCATCGGTTTGGGGAGCGGCAGGGGGATTAGCTCCTACGAGCAGTACTTC. The encoded protein is CAIGLGSGRGISSYEQYF.

This chain connects TRBV5-1 to TRBJ2-1; maybe TRBD1 (6 bases). The germline gives CDR1 SGHRS, CDR2 YFSETQ. The V end was cut by 0 bases, the J end by 0 bases, with 10 bases between. The CDR3 consists of 16 residues. The CDR3 DNA reads as TGCGCCAGCAGCTTGGGTGGGACATCCTCCTACAATGAGCAGTTCTTC. Encoded protein: CASSLGGTSSYNEQFF.